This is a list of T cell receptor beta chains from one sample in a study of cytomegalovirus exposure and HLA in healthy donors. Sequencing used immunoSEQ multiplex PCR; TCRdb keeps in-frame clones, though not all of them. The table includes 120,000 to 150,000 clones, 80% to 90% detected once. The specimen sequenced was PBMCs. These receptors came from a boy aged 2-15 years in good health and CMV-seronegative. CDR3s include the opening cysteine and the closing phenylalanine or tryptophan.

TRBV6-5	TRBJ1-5	CAIRGLLNQPQHF
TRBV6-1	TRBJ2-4	CAVGNQAGGRHIQYF
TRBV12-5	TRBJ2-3	CASGFGITDTQYF
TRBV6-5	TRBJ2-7	CASGRGQGIYEQYF
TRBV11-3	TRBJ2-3	CASSTGQSTDTQYF
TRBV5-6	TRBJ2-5	CASSDFAATVYQETQYF
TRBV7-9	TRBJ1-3	CASREGQGNMRSSGNTIYF
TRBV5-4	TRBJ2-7	CASSLGQVRYEQYF
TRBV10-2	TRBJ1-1	CASSEQGNTEAFF
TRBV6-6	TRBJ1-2	CASSYSRDTTNYGYTF
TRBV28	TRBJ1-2	CASSLGLQGGYGYTF
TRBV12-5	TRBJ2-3	CASGSLPTDTQYF
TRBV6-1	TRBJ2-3	CASSETIGTDTQYF
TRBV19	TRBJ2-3	CASSIDPGGAGVVPDTQYF
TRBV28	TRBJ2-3	CASRTSGTHTDTQYF
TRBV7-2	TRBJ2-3	CASSLSGLAADTQYF
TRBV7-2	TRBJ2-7	CASSLAHLAGSSSYEQYF
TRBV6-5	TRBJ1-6	CASSSAGSGNSPLHF
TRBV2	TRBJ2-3	CASLGQGARGDTQYF
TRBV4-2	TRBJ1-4	CASSQRDRSDEKLFF
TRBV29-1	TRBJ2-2	CSVDRGNTGELFF
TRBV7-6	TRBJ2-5	CASSPRSGGETQYF
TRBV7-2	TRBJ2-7	CASSLAPTGEQYF
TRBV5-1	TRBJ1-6	CASSLDSNVFSYNSPLHF
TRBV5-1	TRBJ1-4	CASSFQGGSEKLFF